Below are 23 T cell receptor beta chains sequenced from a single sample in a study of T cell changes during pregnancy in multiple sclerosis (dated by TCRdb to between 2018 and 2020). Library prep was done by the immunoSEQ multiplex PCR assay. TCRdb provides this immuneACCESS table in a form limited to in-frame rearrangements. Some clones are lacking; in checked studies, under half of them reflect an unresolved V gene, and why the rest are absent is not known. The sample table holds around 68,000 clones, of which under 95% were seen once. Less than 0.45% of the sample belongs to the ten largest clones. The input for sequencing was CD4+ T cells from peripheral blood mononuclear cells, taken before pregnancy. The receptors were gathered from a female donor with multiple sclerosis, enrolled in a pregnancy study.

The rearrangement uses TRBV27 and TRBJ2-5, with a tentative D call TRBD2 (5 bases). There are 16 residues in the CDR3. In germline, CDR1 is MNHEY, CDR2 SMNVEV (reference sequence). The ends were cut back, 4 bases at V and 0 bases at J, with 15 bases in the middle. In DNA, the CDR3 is TGTGCCAGCAGTTCAATCGGGGTTACGTACCAAGAGACCCAGTACTTC. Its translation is CASSSIGVTYQETQYF.

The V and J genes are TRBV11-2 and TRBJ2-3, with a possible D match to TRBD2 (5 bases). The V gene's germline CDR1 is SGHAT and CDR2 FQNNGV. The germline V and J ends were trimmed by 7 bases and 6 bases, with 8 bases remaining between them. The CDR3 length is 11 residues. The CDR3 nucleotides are TGTGCCAGCACACCGGGGGATACGCAGTATTTT. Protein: CASTPGDTQYF.

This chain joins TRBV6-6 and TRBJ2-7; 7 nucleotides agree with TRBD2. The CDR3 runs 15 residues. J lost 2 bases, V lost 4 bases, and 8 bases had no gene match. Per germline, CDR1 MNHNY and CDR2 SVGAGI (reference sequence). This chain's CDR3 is CASSSTGTKTYEQYF. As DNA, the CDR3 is TGTGCCAGCAGTTCTACCGGGACTAAAACCTACGAGCAGTACTTC.

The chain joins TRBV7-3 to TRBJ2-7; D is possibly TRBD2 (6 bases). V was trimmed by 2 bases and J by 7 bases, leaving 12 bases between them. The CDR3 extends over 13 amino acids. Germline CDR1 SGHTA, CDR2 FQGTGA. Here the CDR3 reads CASSLSGGREQYF. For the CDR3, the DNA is TGTGCCAGCAGCTTATCTGGTGGGAGGGAGCAGTACTTC. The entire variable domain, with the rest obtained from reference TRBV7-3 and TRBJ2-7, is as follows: GAGVSQTPSNKVTEKGKYVELRCDPISGHTALYWYRQSLGQGPEFLIYFQGTGAADDSGLPNDRFFAVRPEGSVSTLKIQRTERGDSAVYLCASSLSGGREQYFGPGTRLTVT.

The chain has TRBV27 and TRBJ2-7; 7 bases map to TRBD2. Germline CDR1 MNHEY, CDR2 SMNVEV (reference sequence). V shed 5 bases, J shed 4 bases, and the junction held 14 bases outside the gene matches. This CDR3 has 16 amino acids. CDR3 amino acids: CASSTLSGGRWYEQYF. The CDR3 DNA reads TGTGCCAGCAGTACACTTAGTGGCGGGAGATGGTACGAGCAGTACTTC.

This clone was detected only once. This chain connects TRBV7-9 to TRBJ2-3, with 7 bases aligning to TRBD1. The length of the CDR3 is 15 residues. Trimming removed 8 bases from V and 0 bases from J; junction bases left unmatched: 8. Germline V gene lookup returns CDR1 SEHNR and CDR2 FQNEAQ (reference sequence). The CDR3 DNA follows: TGTGCCAGCGTCAACCCGGACAGGAGCACAGATACGCAGTATTTT. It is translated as CASVNPDRSTDTQYF.

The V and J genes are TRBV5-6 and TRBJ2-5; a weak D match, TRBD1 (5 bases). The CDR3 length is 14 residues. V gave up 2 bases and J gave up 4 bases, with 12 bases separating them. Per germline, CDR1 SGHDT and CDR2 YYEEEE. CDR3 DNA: TGTGCCAGCAGCTTTTCACAGGTCATAGAGACCCAGTACTTC. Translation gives CASSFSQVIETQYF.

CDR3: CASSYSNTVSYEQYF. CDR3 sequence (DNA): TGTGCCAGCAGCTATAGTAATACAGTAAGCTACGAGCAGTACTTC. This chain joins TRBV7-2 and TRBJ2-7, with D unclear. The CDR3 extends over 15 amino acids. The V end was cut by 4 bases, the J end by 3 bases, with 16 bases between. The germline V gene encodes CDR1 SGHTA and CDR2 FQGNSA.

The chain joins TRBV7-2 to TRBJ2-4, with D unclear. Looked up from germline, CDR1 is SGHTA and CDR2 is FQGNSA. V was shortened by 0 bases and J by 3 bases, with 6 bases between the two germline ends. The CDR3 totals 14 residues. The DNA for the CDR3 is TGTGCCAGCAGCTTAGCGCCGGGCAAAAACATTCAGTACTTC. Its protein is CASSLAPGKNIQYF.

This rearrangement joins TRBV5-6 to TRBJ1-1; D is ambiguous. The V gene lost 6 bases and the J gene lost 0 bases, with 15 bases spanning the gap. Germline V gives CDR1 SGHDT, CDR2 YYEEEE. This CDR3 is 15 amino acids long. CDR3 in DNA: TGTGCCAGCAATCACCGGGGAGTTGTGAACACTGAAGCTTTCTTT. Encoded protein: CASNHRGVVNTEAFF.

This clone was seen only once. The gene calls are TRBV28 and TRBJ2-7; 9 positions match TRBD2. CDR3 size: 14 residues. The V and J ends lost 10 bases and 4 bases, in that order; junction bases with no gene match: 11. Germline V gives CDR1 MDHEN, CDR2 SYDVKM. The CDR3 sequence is CATTRGGSGYEQYF. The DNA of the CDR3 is TGTGCCACCACGCGGGGGGGCTCAGGGTACGAGCAGTACTTC.

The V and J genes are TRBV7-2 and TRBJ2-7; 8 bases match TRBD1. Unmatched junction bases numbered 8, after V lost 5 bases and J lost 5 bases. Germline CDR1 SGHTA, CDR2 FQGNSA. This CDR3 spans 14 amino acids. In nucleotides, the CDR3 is TGTGCCAGCAGCAGCAGACAGGGGCGGAACGAGCAGTACTTC. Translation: CASSSRQGRNEQYF. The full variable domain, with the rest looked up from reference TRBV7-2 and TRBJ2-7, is GAGVSQSPSNKVTEKGKDVELRCDPISGHTALYWYRQSLGQGLEFLIYFQGNSAPDKSGLPSDRFSAERTGGSVSTLTIQRTQQEDSAVYLCASSSRQGRNEQYFGPGTRLTVT.

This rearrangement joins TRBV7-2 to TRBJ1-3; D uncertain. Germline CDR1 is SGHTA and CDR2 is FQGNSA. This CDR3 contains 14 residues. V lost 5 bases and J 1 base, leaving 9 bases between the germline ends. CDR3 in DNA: TGTGCCAGCAGCCCACAGTCATCTGGAAACACCATATATTTT. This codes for CASSPQSSGNTIYF.

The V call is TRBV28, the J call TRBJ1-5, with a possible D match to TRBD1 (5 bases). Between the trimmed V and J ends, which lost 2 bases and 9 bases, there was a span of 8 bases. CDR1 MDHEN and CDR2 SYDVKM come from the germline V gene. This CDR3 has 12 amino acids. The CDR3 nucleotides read TGTGCCAGCAGTTTAAGGGGCGGGCCCCAGCATTTT. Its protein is CASSLRGGPQHF.

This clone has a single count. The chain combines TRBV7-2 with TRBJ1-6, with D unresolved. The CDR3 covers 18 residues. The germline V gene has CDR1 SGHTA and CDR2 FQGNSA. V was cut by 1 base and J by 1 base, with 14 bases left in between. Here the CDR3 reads CASSLVSPGVSYNSPLHF. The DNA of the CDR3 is TGTGCCAGCAGCTTAGTCTCCCCCGGGGTATCCTATAATTCACCCCTCCACTTT.

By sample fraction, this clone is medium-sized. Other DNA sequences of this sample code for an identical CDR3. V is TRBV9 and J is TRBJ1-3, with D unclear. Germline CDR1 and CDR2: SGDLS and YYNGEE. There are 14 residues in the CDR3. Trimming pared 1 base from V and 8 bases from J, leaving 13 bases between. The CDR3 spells CASSVQGWGDTIYF. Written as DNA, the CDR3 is TGTGCCAGCAGCGTACAAGGCTGGGGAGACACCATATATTTT. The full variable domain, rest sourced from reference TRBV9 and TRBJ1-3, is DSGVTQTPKHLITATGQRVTLRCSPRSGDLSVYWYQQSLDQGLQFLIQYYNGEERAKGNILERFSAQQFPDLHSELNLSSLELGDSALYFCASSVQGWGDTIYFGEGSWLTVV.

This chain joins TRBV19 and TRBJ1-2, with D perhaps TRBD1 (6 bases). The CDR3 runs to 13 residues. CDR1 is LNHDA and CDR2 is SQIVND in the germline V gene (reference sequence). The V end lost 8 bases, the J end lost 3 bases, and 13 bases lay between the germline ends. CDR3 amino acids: CASSTGRHYGYTF. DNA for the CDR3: TGTGCCAGTTCTACAGGGCGGCACTATGGCTACACCTTC.

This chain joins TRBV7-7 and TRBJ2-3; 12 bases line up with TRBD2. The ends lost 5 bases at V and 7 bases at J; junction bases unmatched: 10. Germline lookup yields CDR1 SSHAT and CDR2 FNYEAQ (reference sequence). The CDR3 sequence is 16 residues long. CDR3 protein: CASSRLAGVPANTQYF. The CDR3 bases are TGTGCCAGCAGCAGACTAGCGGGGGTGCCGGCAAATACGCAGTATTTT. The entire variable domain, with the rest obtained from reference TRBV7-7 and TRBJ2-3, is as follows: GAGVSQSPRYKVTKRGQDVTLRCDPISSHATLYWYQQALGQGPEFLTYFNYEAQPDKSGLPSDRFSAERPEGSISTLTIQRTEQRDSAMYRCASSRLAGVPANTQYFGPGTRLTVL.

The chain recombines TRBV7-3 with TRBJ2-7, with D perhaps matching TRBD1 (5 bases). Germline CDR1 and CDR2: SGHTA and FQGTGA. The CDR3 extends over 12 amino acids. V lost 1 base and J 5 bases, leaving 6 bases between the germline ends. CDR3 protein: CASSLMGHEQYF. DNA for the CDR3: TGTGCCAGCAGCTTAATGGGGCACGAGCAGTACTTC.

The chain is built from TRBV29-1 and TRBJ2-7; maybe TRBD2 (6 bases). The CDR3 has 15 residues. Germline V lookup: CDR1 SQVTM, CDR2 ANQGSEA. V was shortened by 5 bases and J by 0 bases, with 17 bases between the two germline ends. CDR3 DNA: TGCAGCGTTAAACAAGGCCGGGACTTCTCCTACGAGCAGTACTTC. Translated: CSVKQGRDFSYEQYF.

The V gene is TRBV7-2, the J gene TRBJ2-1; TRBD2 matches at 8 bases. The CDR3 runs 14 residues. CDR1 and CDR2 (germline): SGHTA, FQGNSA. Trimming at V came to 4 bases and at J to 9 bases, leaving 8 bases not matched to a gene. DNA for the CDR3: TGTGCCAGCAGCTCACTCTCGACTAGCGCTGAGCAGTTCTTC. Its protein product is CASSSLSTSAEQFF.

CDR3 sequence (DNA): TGCGCCAGCAGCCAAGACGGGGGGACTAGCGGGTCCTACGAGCAGTACTTC. Translated: CASSQDGGTSGSYEQYF. The chain links TRBV4-3 to TRBJ2-7; 12 bases are a match to TRBD2. CDR3 length: 17 residues. J gave up 1 base and V 0 bases, and 4 bases lay outside the gene matches. Germline V CDR1 and CDR2: LGHNA, YSLEER.

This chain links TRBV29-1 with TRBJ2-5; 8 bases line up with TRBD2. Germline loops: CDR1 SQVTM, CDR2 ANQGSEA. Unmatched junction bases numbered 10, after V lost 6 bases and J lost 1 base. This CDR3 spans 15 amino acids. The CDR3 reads CSVLGGRGAQETQYF. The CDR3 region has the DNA TGCAGCGTCCTCGGAGGGCGGGGGGCCCAAGAGACCCAGTACTTC. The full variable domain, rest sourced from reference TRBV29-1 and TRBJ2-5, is SAVISQKPSRDICQRGTSLTIQCQVDSQVTMMFWYRQQPGQSLTLIATANQGSEATYESGFVIDKFPISRPNLTFSTLTVSNMSPEDSSIYLCSVLGGRGAQETQYFGPGTRLLVL.